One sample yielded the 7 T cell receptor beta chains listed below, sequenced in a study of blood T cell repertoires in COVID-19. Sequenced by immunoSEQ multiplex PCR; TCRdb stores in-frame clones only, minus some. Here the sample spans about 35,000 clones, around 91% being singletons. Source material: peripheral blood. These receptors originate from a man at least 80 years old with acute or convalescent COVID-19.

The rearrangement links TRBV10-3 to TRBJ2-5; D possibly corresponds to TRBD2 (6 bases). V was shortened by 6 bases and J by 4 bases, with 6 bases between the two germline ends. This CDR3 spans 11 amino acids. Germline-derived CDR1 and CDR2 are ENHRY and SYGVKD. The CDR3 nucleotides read TGTGCCATCAGGGGGGGAGAGACCCAGTACTTC. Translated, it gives CAIRGGETQYF.

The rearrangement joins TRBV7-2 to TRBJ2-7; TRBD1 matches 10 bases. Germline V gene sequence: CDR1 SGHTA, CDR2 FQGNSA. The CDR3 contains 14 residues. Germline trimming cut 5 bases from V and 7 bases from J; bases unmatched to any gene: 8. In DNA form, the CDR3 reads TGTGCCAGCAGCCCGAGGGGGACAGGGGTAGAGCAGTACTTC. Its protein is CASSPRGTGVEQYF.

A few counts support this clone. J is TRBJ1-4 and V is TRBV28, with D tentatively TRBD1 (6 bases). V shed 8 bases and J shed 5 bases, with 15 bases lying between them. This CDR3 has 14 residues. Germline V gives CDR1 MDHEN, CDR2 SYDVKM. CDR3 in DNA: TGTGCCAGCGCCCGAGGGGGAGGGAATGAAAAACTGTTTTTT. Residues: CASARGGGNEKLFF.

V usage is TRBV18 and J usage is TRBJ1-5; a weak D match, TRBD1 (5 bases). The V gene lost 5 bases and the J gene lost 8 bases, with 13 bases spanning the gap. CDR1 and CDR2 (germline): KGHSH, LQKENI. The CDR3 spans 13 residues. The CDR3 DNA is TGTGCCAGCTCATTGGGGCAGTTGGAGCCCCAGCATTTT. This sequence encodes CASSLGQLEPQHF.

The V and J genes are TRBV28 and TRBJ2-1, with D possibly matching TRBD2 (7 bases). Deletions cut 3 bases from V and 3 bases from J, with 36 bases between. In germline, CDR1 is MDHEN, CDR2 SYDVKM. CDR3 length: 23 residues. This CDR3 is CASSFRGRGTSRQQLTRYNEQFF. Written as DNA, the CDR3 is TGTGCCAGCAGTTTCCGTGGGAGGGGGACCTCCAGGCAGCAGCTAACCCGCTACAATGAGCAGTTCTTC.

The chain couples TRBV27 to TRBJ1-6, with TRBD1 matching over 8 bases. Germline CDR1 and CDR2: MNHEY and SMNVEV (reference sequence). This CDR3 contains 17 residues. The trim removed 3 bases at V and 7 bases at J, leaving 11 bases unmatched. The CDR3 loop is CASSFLQGAVGNSPLHF. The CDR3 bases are TGTGCCAGCAGTTTCCTCCAGGGGGCGGTGGGAAATTCACCCCTCCACTTT.

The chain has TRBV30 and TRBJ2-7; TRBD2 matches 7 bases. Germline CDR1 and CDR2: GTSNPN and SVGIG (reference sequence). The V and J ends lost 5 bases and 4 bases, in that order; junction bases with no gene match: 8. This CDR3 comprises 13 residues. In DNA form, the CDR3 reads TGTGCCTGGGCCGGGACTACCCTTTACGAGCAGTACTTC. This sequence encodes CAWAGTTLYEQYF.